This T cell receptor beta chain stems from a study of shared clonotypes between healthy human individuals (dated by TCRdb to about 2020). Regarding the research as a whole: A couple of women and a few men aged 18 to 49 years were included in the cohort. Libraries were prepared and TCR repertoires were sequenced by different laboratories using diverse techniques, in order to increase sequencing depth and limit assay-specific biases. Per donor, three plates each were used for CD4 naive and CD4 memory, two for CD8 naive, and one for CD8 memory. The study deeply sequenced blood TCR repertoires of five healthy adults to estimate repertoire size and the extent of clonotype sharing between individuals. Each donor's leukapheresis produced roughly between roughly 0.85 and 10 billion PBMCs.

The paper's findings and limits, for the study overall: The small number of donors limited the genetic and exposure-history diversity represented. Sampling was restricted to blood, and TCR repertoires in tissue are likely to differ from TCR repertoires in blood. Compared with non-shared clonotypes, the clonotypes found in all four sorted-subset donors had higher generation probabilities. Based on pairwise subsampling, the degree of clonotype sharing among donors was expected to be affected by sequencing depth. Sharing across several donors was observed for approximately 4.6% of naive CD4, 3% to 4% of naive CD8, 2% to 2.5% of memory CD4, and about 0.4% of memory CD8 clonotypes. Incomplete sequencing was indicated by rarefaction of sorted-subset datasets, despite the large sequencing depth. Naive subsets generally had larger estimated clonotype richness than memory subsets did.

Donors were healthy HIV-negative adults with no recently reported acute infections or vaccinations. Only Caucasian adults living in Nashville, Tennessee, USA were represented among the donors. CD4+ T cells were enriched through magnetic negative selection, after which naive cells were positively selected on CD45RA and the remaining negative fraction served as the memory subset. After blood collection by leukapheresis, PBMCs were isolated using Ficoll-Histopaque density gradient centrifugation and then cryopreserved in the vapor phase of liquid nitrogen. Purity and quantity of every magnetically sorted T cell population were checked by analytical flow cytometry. Genomic DNA was isolated from every sorted fraction and measured by UV absorbance on a Nanodrop 2000c. Using the deep immunoSEQ assay, multiplex PCR amplified TCR CDR3 regions from genomic DNA. Extracted genomic DNA from each cell subset was distributed evenly across all wells of several immunoSEQ 96-well plates, and each plate was treated as a replicate. For sorted subsets, roughly 0.2 ug genomic DNA, equal to tens of thousands of T cell genomes, was loaded into each replicate PCR. Purified libraries were quantified with a Qubit 3.0 fluorometer, sized on a Bioanalyzer 2100, and re-quantified with the KAPA Library Quantification kit. Every immunoSEQ 96-well plate was sequenced on a separate single-read 150-cycle Illumina NextSeq 550 flow cell. The original pipeline was this. The immunoSEQ output contained only junctional sequences without quality scores, so filtering could not match that applied to full-length reads. Sequences were annotated with PyIR, a Python wrapper for IgBLAST v1.9, using IMGT germline references to assign V/J genes and CDR3. Reads with weak V/J assignments (E-value above 1e-6), missing CDR3, stop codons, out-of-frame junctions, or ambiguous translated residues were removed. V3J clonotypes were defined by identical inferred V gene, J gene, and CDR3 amino acid sequence. Percentage overlap between repertoires was computed as shared unique clonotypes divided by the size of the smaller repertoire. Repertoire richness was assessed with RTK rarefaction, the Chao1 estimator, and Recon v2.1 estimates of unobserved clonotypes. For all TCRbeta clonotypes obtained by the gDNA method from a few donors, generation probabilities were computed with OLGA. Not all clones reach the TCRdb copy of this immuneACCESS table, which keeps in-frame sequences only. Checked studies attribute under half of the gap to unresolved V genes and leave the rest unexplained. V, J and clone size derive from that table, while D and trimming were established from the DNA sequence. This sample holds more than 550,000 clones; roughly two thirds were observed only once. Over 1.5% of the sample belongs to the ten largest clones.

This clone was recorded a few times. Its binding antigen is unknown. Per-base quality was not reported, and no clone a single base away is much larger than it. Other DNA sequences in this specimen translate into the identical CDR3. The sequence came from a woman aged 25 to 45 in good health. The sample was memory CD4+ T cells sorted from blood. This specimen's cell subset or site label, interpreted: CD45RA-negative fraction.

The DNA sequence is as follows: TGTGCCAGCAGCGTGACCGGCACAGATACGCAGTATTTT. This codes for CASSVTGTDTQYF. The V gene is TRBV9 and the J gene is TRBJ2-3, with the D gene call left open. CDR1 is given as SGDLS and CDR2 as YYNGEE, both from the germline V gene. Trimming at the junction amounts to 2 bases on V and 1 base on J, and the germline ends lie 5 bases apart. From the cysteine through the phenylalanine, the CDR3 covers 13 amino acids. The only DNA kept is the CDR3, 39 bases in frame from the first base.